Below are 21 T cell receptor beta chains sequenced from a single sample in a study of PD-1 blockade in classical Hodgkin lymphoma (dated by TCRdb to about 2020). What the time point label conveys for this sample: cycle 2 day 1 (C2D1) of nivolumab. All trial patients had relapsed after autologous stem cell transplantation, with cohorts A, B and C differing in prior brentuximab vedotin exposure. The library was generated by the immunoSEQ multiplex PCR assay. The source is immuneACCESS, and TCRdb retained only in-frame sequences with V and J called. Part of the clones is not carried over; for the studies checked, unresolved V genes explain less than half of this, and the remainder is unexplained. The sample contains some 15,000 clones, about 83% of them found a single time. The leading ten clones occupy 25% of the sample. The sample in question was peripheral blood mononuclear cells (PBMCs), obtained before the second cycle of nivolumab. Receptor source: a human donor with classical Hodgkin lymphoma.

The chain recombines TRBV18 with TRBJ1-1; possible D gene TRBD1, 6 bases. V was cut by 3 bases and J by 4 bases, with 18 bases left in between. CDR1 is KGHSH, CDR2 LQKENI, per germline. The CDR3 is 16 residues long. The CDR3 region is CASSPPFQQGFTEAFF. Here the CDR3 DNA reads TGTGCCAGCTCACCTCCGTTTCAACAGGGATTCACTGAAGCTTTCTTT. The complete variable domain, with remaining parts taken from reference TRBV18 and TRBJ1-1, reads NAGVMQNPRHLVRRRGQEARLRCSPMKGHSHVYWYRQLPEEGLKFMVYLQKENIIDESGMPKERFSAEFPKEGPSILRIQQVVRGDSAAYFCASSPPFQQGFTEAFFGQGTRLTVV.

The genes are TRBV28 and TRBJ2-5, with 9 positions matching TRBD1. Trimming removed 6 bases from V and 4 bases from J; junction bases left unmatched: 9. Germline V lookup: CDR1 MDHEN, CDR2 SYDVKM. This CDR3 comprises 15 residues. CDR3 residues: CASRTPGQGRETQYF. The CDR3 coding sequence is TGTGCCAGCAGGACCCCGGGACAGGGTAGAGAGACCCAGTACTTC. Full variable domain (outside the CDR3, taken from reference TRBV28 and TRBJ2-5): DVKVTQSSRYLVKRTGEKVFLECVQDMDHENMFWYRQDPGLGLRLIYFSYDVKMKEKGDIPEGYSVSREKKERFSLILESASTNQTSMYLCASRTPGQGRETQYFGPGTRLLVL.

The chain has TRBV7-2 and TRBJ2-6; D gene unclear. The CDR3 is 17 residues long. Trimming took off 1 base at V and 1 base at J, with 11 bases between the two ends. Germline CDR1 reads SGHTA; CDR2 reads FQGNSA. The CDR3 region has the DNA TGTGCCAGCAGCTTAGTTTCCGACCCGTCTGGGGCCAACGTCCTGACTTTC. Amino acids: CASSLVSDPSGANVLTF.

This clone showed up just once. The CDR3 bases are TGTGCCAGCAGCTTAGTAGGGGACACTGAAGCTTTCTTT. Amino acid sequence: CASSLVGDTEAFF. The chain links TRBV11-3 to TRBJ1-1, with D tentatively TRBD1 (5 bases). The V gene's germline CDR1 is SGHNT and CDR2 YENEEA. The CDR3 length is 13 residues. V lost 1 base and J 3 bases, leaving 6 bases between the germline ends.

The V and J genes are TRBV21-1 and TRBJ1-1; the table calls TRBD1, which could not be checked here. TRBV21-1 is a pseudogene segment. CDR3 length equals 16 residues. The CDR3 coding sequence is TGTGCCAGCAGCAAAGAAGGAGTGTCCCGACAGGAAGAAGCTTTCTTT. Translation: CASSKEGVSRQEEAFF.

This chain uses TRBV4-1 with TRBJ2-7; a possible D gene is TRBD1 (6 bases). Germline V gene sequence: CDR1 MGHRA, CDR2 YSYEKL. V shed 2 bases and J shed 3 bases, with 26 bases lying between them. The CDR3 extends over 19 amino acids. In nucleotides, the CDR3 is TGCGCCAGCAGCCAACTTGAGGGCAGGAGGACCCAGGGGAGCTACGAGCAGTACTTC. Translating it yields CASSQLEGRRTQGSYEQYF.

The chain combines TRBV10-3 with TRBJ1-3; 8 bases are a match to TRBD1. The germline CDR1 and CDR2 sequences are ENHRY and SYGVKD. Losses at the gene ends were 6 bases for V and 3 bases for J; bases not matched to a gene: 4. This CDR3 is 14 amino acids long. The CDR3 reads CAISPDRDGNTIYF. CDR3 DNA sequence: TGTGCCATCAGCCCGGACAGGGATGGAAACACCATATATTTT.

The CDR3 loop is CASSPFSGEQTGELFF. DNA of the CDR3: TGTGCCAGCAGCCCTTTTTCGGGGGAGCAGACCGGGGAGCTGTTTTTT. The J gene is TRBJ2-2, the V gene TRBV27, with a tentative D call TRBD2 (6 bases). The CDR3 is 16 amino acids. Germline V gene data show CDR1 as MNHEY and CDR2 as SMNVEV (reference sequence). V lost 6 bases, J lost 5 bases, and 19 bases lay in between.

A single count supports this clone. V is TRBV5-4 and J is TRBJ2-1; D remains unclear. CDR1 and CDR2 from the germline V gene are SGHNT and YYREEE (reference sequence). This CDR3 is 15 amino acids long. V lost 6 bases to trimming and J lost 4 bases, with 17 bases between them. CDR3 sequence reads: CASTPAPPDYNEQFF. The CDR3 DNA follows: TGTGCCAGCACCCCGGCCCCTCCCGATTACAATGAGCAGTTCTTC.

This clone was observed once. The chain employs TRBV5-6 and TRBJ2-2; the match to TRBD1 covers 7 bases. CDR1 SGHDT and CDR2 YYEEEE come from the germline V gene. The V segment lost 4 bases and the J segment 6 bases; nucleotides outside the gene matches: 6. The CDR3 loop spans 14 amino acids. The CDR3 is CASSHRTGSGELFF. CDR3 nucleotides: TGTGCCAGCAGCCATCGGACAGGATCCGGGGAGCTGTTTTTT.

This clone occurred once. The rearrangement links TRBV25-1 to TRBJ1-5, with D possibly TRBD1 on 5 matching bases. V shed 1 base and J shed 7 bases, with 14 bases lying between them. CDR3 size: 15 residues. Germline assignment: CDR1 MGHDK and CDR2 SYGVNS. This CDR3 reads CASSESVGAWQPQHF. CDR3 nucleotides: TGTGCCAGCAGTGAATCCGTCGGGGCTTGGCAGCCCCAGCATTTT.

CDR3 protein: CASSGGASGGLNSYEQYF. In DNA, the CDR3 is TGCGCCAGCAGCGGTGGGGCTAGCGGGGGCTTAAACTCCTACGAGCAGTACTTC. This sequence joins TRBV5-1 and TRBJ2-7; 10 positions match TRBD2. The CDR3 is 18 amino acids. In germline, CDR1 is SGHRS, CDR2 YFSETQ. The J segment lost 0 bases and the V segment lost 4 bases, leaving 13 bases of the junction unmatched. The variable domain in full, completed from reference TRBV5-1 and TRBJ2-7, reads KAGVTQTPRYLIKTRGQQVTLSCSPISGHRSVSWYQQTPGQGLQFLFEYFSETQRNKGNFPGRFSGRQFSNSRSEMNVSTLELGDSALYLCASSGGASGGLNSYEQYFGPGTRLTVT.

The V gene is TRBV7-2, the J gene TRBJ1-1; 7 bases fit TRBD1. The CDR3 consists of 15 residues. CDR1 and CDR2 from the germline V gene are SGHTA and FQGNSA. The V and J ends lost 0 bases and 3 bases, in that order; junction bases with no gene match: 4. CDR3 sequence: CASSLAKGAYTEAFF. In DNA, the CDR3 is TGTGCCAGCAGCTTAGCGAAGGGGGCGTACACTGAAGCTTTCTTT.

The chain joins TRBV5-5 to TRBJ2-5, with 11 positions matching TRBD2. CDR3 length: 16 residues. The V segment lost 3 bases and the J segment 6 bases; nucleotides outside the gene matches: 10. Germline V gene lookup returns CDR1 SGHKS and CDR2 YYEKEE (reference sequence). CDR3 nucleotides: TGTGCCAGCAGCTCCTGGGTTAGCGGGGGGGATAAGACCCAGTACTTC. Protein product: CASSSWVSGGDKTQYF.

This chain connects TRBV6-5 to TRBJ2-7; D is unclear. The germline V and J ends were trimmed by 2 bases and 1 base, with 6 bases remaining between them. CDR1 and CDR2 (germline): MNHEY, SVGAGI. The CDR3 contains 13 residues. The CDR3 nucleotides are TGTGCCAGCAGTTACAGGCCTTCCTACGAGCAGTACTTC. Translating it yields CASSYRPSYEQYF.

V and J are TRBV4-2 and TRBJ1-2; 10 bases line up with TRBD1. Germline CDR1 LGHNA, CDR2 YNFKEQ. This CDR3 has 15 amino acids. Trimming at V came to 0 bases and at J to 4 bases, leaving 2 bases not matched to a gene. This CDR3 is CASSQETGGSYGYTF. The CDR3 DNA is TGTGCCAGCAGCCAAGAGACAGGGGGCAGCTATGGCTACACCTTC.

This clone was counted once. The chain has TRBV5-1 and TRBJ1-1, with D possibly matching TRBD1 (6 bases). V was trimmed by 4 bases and J by 5 bases, leaving 21 bases between them. This CDR3 spans 16 amino acids. CDR1 and CDR2 from the germline V gene are SGHRS and YFSETQ. For the CDR3, the DNA is TGCGCCAGCAGCCTCGTCTGGGGGGGCGCAGGAACTGAAGCTTTCTTT. Protein product: CASSLVWGGAGTEAFF.

This chain links TRBV5-8 with TRBJ2-3; 13 nucleotides align to TRBD2. This CDR3 region has 16 residues. CDR1 SGHTS and CDR2 YDEGEE come from the germline V gene. V lost 3 bases, J lost 2 bases, and 3 bases stayed unmatched. In DNA, the CDR3 is TGTGCCAGCAGCTCCGGGACTAGCGGGAACACAGATACGCAGTATTTT. Its translation is CASSSGTSGNTDTQYF.

V usage is TRBV27 and J usage is TRBJ2-2, with 8 bases aligning to TRBD1. There are 14 residues in the CDR3. CDR1 and CDR2 from the germline V gene are MNHEY and SMNVEV (reference sequence). V shed 5 bases, J shed 5 bases, and the junction held 4 bases outside the gene matches. The CDR3 loop is CASSETGVTGELFF. DNA for the CDR3: TGTGCCAGCAGTGAGACAGGGGTTACCGGGGAGCTGTTTTTT.

Within the sample, this clone is large. V gene TRBV6-6 combines with J gene TRBJ2-5; 11 bases line up with TRBD2. The CDR3 totals 15 residues. With 7 bases clipped from V and 2 bases from J, the junction kept 6 bases outside the gene matches. Germline-derived CDR1 and CDR2 are MNHNY and SVGAGI (reference sequence). The CDR3 here is CASNLAGGLQETQYF. CDR3 coding DNA: TGTGCCAGCAACCTAGCGGGGGGTTTGCAAGAGACCCAGTACTTC.

The V and J genes are TRBV28 and TRBJ1-5; TRBD1 matches 12 bases. Germline lookup yields CDR1 MDHEN and CDR2 SYDVKM. V shed 0 bases and J 3 bases; nucleotides not matched to a gene: 3. The CDR3 is made up of 17 amino acids. CDR3 residues: CASSLWGQGAHNQPQHF. In DNA form, the CDR3 reads TGTGCCAGCAGTTTATGGGGACAGGGGGCCCACAATCAGCCCCAGCATTTT.